This paragraph reports one T cell receptor beta chain. What it binds is not known. These data originate in a study of vaccination effects on CD4 cells after COVID-19. In the ViraFEST assay, antigen-specific CD4+ clonotypes were identified by expansion after peptide-pool stimulation. Culture lasted under 13 days before CD4+ T cell isolation. Using immunoSEQ multiplex PCR, the repertoire was profiled, and TCRdb retains in-frame clones only, with some absent. This table holds roughly 14,000 clones, approximately 82% found once. CDR3 length: 14 amino acids. Germline CDR1 is LNHDA and CDR2 is SQIVND (reference sequence). Trimming took off 6 bases at V and 1 base at J, with 10 bases between the two ends.

The chain joins TRBV19 to TRBJ2-1, with D tentatively TRBD1 (6 bases). The receptor's source is a human donor who received a COVID-19 vaccine. This specimen consisted of CD4+ T cells from PBMCs cultured with HCoV-229E spike peptides, obtained before COVID-19 vaccination. CDR3 sequence: CASSNDRSYNEQFF. For the CDR3, the DNA is TGTGCCAGTAGCAATGACAGGTCCTACAATGAGCAGTTCTTC. The whole variable domain, remainder taken from reference TRBV19 and TRBJ2-1, is DGGITQSPKYLFRKEGQNVTLSCEQNLNHDAMYWYRQDPGQGLRLIYYSQIVNDFQKGDIAEGYSVSREKKESFPLTVTSAQKNPTAFYLCASSNDRSYNEQFFGPGTRLTVL.